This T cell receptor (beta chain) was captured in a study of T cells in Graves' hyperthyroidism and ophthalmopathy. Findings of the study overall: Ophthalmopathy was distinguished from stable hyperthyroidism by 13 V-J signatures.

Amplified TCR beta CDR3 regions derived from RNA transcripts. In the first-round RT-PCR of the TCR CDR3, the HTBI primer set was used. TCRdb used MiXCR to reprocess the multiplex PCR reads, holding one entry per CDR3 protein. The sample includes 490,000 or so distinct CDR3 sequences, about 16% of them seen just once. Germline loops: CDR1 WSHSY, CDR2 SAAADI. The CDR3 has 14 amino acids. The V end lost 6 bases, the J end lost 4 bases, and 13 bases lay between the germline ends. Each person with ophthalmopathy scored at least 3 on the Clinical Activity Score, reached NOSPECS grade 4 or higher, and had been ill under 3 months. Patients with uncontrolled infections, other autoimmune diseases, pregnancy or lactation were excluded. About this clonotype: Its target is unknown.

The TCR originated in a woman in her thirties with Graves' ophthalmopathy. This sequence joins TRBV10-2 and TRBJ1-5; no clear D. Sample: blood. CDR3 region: CASRTVNLNQPQHF. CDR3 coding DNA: TGCGCCAGCAGGACCGTAAATTTAAATCAGCCCCAGCATTTT.